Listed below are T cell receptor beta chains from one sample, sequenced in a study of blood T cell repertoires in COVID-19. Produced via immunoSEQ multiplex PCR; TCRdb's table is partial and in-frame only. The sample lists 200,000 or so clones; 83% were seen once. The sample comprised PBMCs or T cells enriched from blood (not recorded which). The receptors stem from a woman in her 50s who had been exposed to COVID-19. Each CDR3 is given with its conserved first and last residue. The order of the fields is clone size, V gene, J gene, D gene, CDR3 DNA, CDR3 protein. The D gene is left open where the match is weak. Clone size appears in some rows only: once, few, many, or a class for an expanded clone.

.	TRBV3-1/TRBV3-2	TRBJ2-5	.	TGTGCCAGCAGCCAAGTACTGCCCCACCAGACCCAGTACTTC	CASSQVLPHQTQYF
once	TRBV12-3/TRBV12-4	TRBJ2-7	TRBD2	TGTGCCAGCAGTTACGGGACTAACTACGAGCAGTACTTC	CASSYGTNYEQYF
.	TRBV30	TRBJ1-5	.	TGTGCCTGGACCACCCCGGCGGGGGCAAGAGGCAATCAGCCCCAGCATTTT	CAWTTPAGARGNQPQHF
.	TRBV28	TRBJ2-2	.	TGTGCCAGCAGTTTACGTACCGGGGAGCTGTTTTTT	CASSLRTGELFF
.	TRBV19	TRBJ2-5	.	TGTGCCACCTCAGTAGCGGCAACCAGAGTGGCCCAGTACTTC	CATSVAATRVAQYF
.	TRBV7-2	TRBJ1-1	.	TGTGCCAGCAGCTCACCCACGGGGTCTGAAGCTTTCTTT	CASSSPTGSEAFF
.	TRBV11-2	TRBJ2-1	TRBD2	TGTGCCAGCAGCTTATTGCGGGGGGTCCTCAATGAGCAGTTCTTC	CASSLLRGVLNEQFF
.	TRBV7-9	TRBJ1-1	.	TGTGCCAGCAGCTCCGTTCAGGGTTGGAACACTGAAGCTTTCTTT	CASSSVQGWNTEAFF
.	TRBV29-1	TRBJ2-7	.	TGCAGCGCCAGGGGAAGCGGGATCGAGCAGTACTTC	CSARGSGIEQYF
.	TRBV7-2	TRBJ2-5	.	TGTGCCAGCAGCTTACAGGGTTGGGCCCAAGAGACCCAGTACTTC	CASSLQGWAQETQYF